Presented here are 17 T cell receptor beta chains from one specimen sequenced in a study of identical twins. TCRdb analysed the 5' RACE reads with MiXCR anew, one entry per CDR3 protein. The sample has about 470,000 distinct CDR3 sequences, approximately 24% seen once. The data also belong to a second study, concerning T cells expressing NK-cell markers.

The sample was CD4+ T cells sorted from blood. All receptors come from a woman aged 18-35 years in good health.

This clonotype has only a few counts. The chain carries TRBV12-3 or TRBV12-4 and TRBJ1-2, with D unclear. The CDR3 loop spans 13 amino acids. V dropped 6 bases and J dropped 4 bases, with 12 bases sitting between them. CDR3 loop: CASSRTRSYGYTF. CDR3 bases: TGTGCCAGCAGCCGGACGAGGAGCTATGGCTACACCTTC.

The chain employs TRBV20-1 and TRBJ2-7; TRBD2 matches at 10 bases. In germline, CDR1 is DFQATT, CDR2 SNEGSKA (reference sequence). CDR3 length: 14 residues. The V and J ends lost 3 bases and 5 bases, in that order; junction bases with no gene match: 7. The CDR3 loop is CSASKSGGANEQYF. Written as DNA, the CDR3 is TGCAGTGCTAGTAAAAGCGGGGGGGCCAACGAGCAGTACTTC.

This clonotype occurred a few times. V is TRBV29-1 and J is TRBJ1-1, with D possibly TRBD1 on 5 matching bases. Germline-derived CDR1 and CDR2 are SQVTM and ANQGSEA. The V end lost 2 bases, the J end lost 1 base, and 8 bases lay between the germline ends. The CDR3 runs 13 residues. The CDR3 protein is CSVEKGPNTEAFF. The CDR3 DNA sequence: TGCAGCGTTGAAAAGGGGCCGAACACTGAAGCTTTCTTT. Full variable domain (remainder filled in from reference TRBV29-1 and TRBJ1-1): SAVISQKPSRDICQRGTSLTIQCQVDSQVTMMFWYRQQPGQSLTLIATANQGSEATYESGFVIDKFPISRPNLTFSTLTVSNMSPEDSSIYLCSVEKGPNTEAFFGQGTRLTVV.

This chain uses TRBV15 with TRBJ2-3; D call uncertain. Trimming removed 5 bases from V and 2 bases from J, with 8 bases in between. CDR3 length equals 13 residues. Germline V CDR1 and CDR2: LNHNV, YYDKDF (reference sequence). Here the CDR3 DNA reads TGTGCCACCAGCTATGAGACCACAGATACGCAGTATTTT. Translating it yields CATSYETTDTQYF.

The chain employs TRBV6-1 and TRBJ1-1; 7 bases are a match to TRBD1. This CDR3 has 13 amino acids. From germline, CDR1 is MNHNS and CDR2 SASEGT. The V gene end was trimmed by 6 bases and the J gene end by 3 bases; junction bases not matched to a gene: 4. CDR3 protein: CASRWGTDTEAFF. In nucleotides, the CDR3 is TGTGCCAGCAGATGGGGGACAGACACTGAAGCTTTCTTT.

V gene TRBV19 combines with J gene TRBJ1-2; 8 nucleotides match TRBD1. The CDR3 is made up of 14 amino acids. Germline V lookup: CDR1 LNHDA, CDR2 SQIVND (reference sequence). J lost 8 bases, V lost 3 bases, and 8 bases had no gene match. The CDR3 nucleotides are TGTGCCAGTAGTATCCGGACAGGGTTGAACGGCTACACCTTC. Its translation is CASSIRTGLNGYTF.

The chain combines TRBV12-3 or TRBV12-4 with TRBJ2-7; D is perhaps TRBD1 (6 bases). V lost 4 bases to trimming and J lost 1 base, with 11 bases between them. The CDR3 covers 14 residues. The CDR3 region is CASSSETGSYEQYF. The DNA for the CDR3 is TGTGCCAGCAGTTCAGAGACAGGATCCTACGAGCAGTACTTC.

This clonotype was seen a few times. This chain links TRBV6-2 or TRBV6-3 with TRBJ2-7; 12 bases are shared with TRBD2. There are 15 residues in the CDR3. Trimming at V came to 5 bases and at J to 3 bases, leaving 5 bases not matched to a gene. Germline V gives CDR1 MNHEY, CDR2 SVGEGT. CDR3 sequence (DNA): TGTGCCAGCAGTGGATTACTAGCGGGAGGCTACGAGCAGTACTTC. This codes for CASSGLLAGGYEQYF.

The V gene is TRBV3-1, the J gene TRBJ2-6, with D unclear. The CDR3 runs 15 residues. Trimming took 1 base from V and 2 from J, leaving 6 bases between them. Germline-derived CDR1 and CDR2 are LGHDT and YNNKEL (reference sequence). The CDR3 sequence is CASSQVTAGANVLTF. CDR3 DNA: TGTGCCAGCAGCCAAGTAACAGCTGGGGCCAACGTCCTGACTTTC.

The V call is TRBV25-1, the J call TRBJ2-3; the D gene could be TRBD1 or TRBD2 (6 bases each). The CDR3 spans 14 residues. Germline V CDR1 and CDR2: MGHDK, SYGVNS. V lost 4 bases and J 6 bases, leaving 14 bases between the germline ends. The CDR3 nucleotides are TGTGCCAGCAGTGGGAGGGGGGCCGGGGATACGCAGTATTTT. Amino acids: CASSGRGAGDTQYF.

This chain links TRBV14 with TRBJ2-7; 8 bases align to TRBD2. Trimming cost V 6 bases and J 7 bases; bases outside gene matches: 14. The CDR3 is 15 amino acids. CDR1 and CDR2 from the germline V gene are SGHDN and FVKESK. The CDR3 nucleotides are TGTGCCAGCAGTGAAAGCGGGAGCGTTCCTACGGAGCAGTACTTC. Translation gives CASSESGSVPTEQYF.

This clonotype was observed a handful of times. This chain links TRBV29-1 with TRBJ1-1, with no clear D. The germline gives CDR1 SQVTM, CDR2 ANQGSEA. V was trimmed by 3 bases and J by 3 bases, leaving 11 bases between them. The length of the CDR3 is 13 residues. The CDR3 is CSVDRGLYTEAFF. The CDR3 nucleotides are TGCAGCGTTGATCGGGGTCTCTACACTGAAGCTTTCTTT.

The chain employs TRBV28 and TRBJ2-2, with D uncertain. Trimming left V 3 bases short and J 0 bases short, with 8 bases between. This CDR3 has 15 amino acids. Germline V lookup: CDR1 MDHEN, CDR2 SYDVKM. The DNA of the CDR3 is TGTGCCAGCAGTTTGCCCCAGGCGAACACCGGGGAGCTGTTTTTT. Translating it yields CASSLPQANTGELFF.

J is TRBJ2-3 and V is TRBV5-1; 7 nucleotides line up with TRBD2. This CDR3 is 15 amino acids long. CDR1 and CDR2 from the germline V gene are SGHRS and YFSETQ. The V segment lost 4 bases and the J segment 1 base; nucleotides outside the gene matches: 6. CDR3 coding DNA: TGCGCCAGCAGCACCACTACTAGCGGCACAGATACGCAGTATTTT. This encodes CASSTTTSGTDTQYF.

The chain employs TRBV10-3 and TRBJ2-5, with D maybe TRBD2 (5 bases). Germline CDR1 ENHRY, CDR2 SYGVKD. This CDR3 contains 13 residues. V lost 3 bases and J lost 5, with 10 bases in between. The CDR3 DNA reads as TGTGCCATCAGTGAAAGAGCGGTGGAGACCCAGTACTTC. Amino acid sequence: CAISERAVETQYF.

Only a few counts were recorded for this clonotype. This chain links TRBV5-1 with TRBJ2-2, with D possibly matching TRBD2 (6 bases). The germline V gene has CDR1 SGHRS and CDR2 YFSETQ. The V end lost 4 bases, the J end lost 6 bases, and 16 bases lay between the germline ends. The CDR3 is 15 residues long. The CDR3 is CASSMTFGGSGELFF. CDR3 sequence (DNA): TGCGCCAGCAGCATGACATTCGGGGGATCCGGGGAGCTGTTTTTT.

This clonotype has more than one count but fewer than ten. V usage is TRBV11-2 and J usage is TRBJ2-5; D ambiguous. The CDR3 is made up of 13 amino acids. CDR1 and CDR2 from the germline V gene are SGHAT and FQNNGV. V was pared by 6 bases and J by 5 bases, with 13 bases between. Here the CDR3 reads CASSTPIGETQYF. In DNA, the CDR3 is TGTGCCAGCAGTACGCCAATAGGGGAGACCCAGTACTTC.